What follows describes a single TCR beta chain. This entry comes from a study of patients and donors after allogeneic stem cell transplantation. Each CDR3 protein gets one entry after TCRdb re-called the RT-PCR reads with MiXCR. The sample records about 16,000 distinct CDR3 sequences, 27% being singletons. This TCR derives from a human donor who was either an allogeneic HSCT recipient or a stem cell or donor lymphocyte infusion donor (not recorded which). It is not recorded whose cells these are; they may come from a transplant donor. Sequencing was performed on blood, either unsorted or a sorted T cell fraction (not recorded which).

For the CDR3, the DNA is TGTGCCAGCAGATCACAGGGGGCCCGCTATGGCTACACCTTC. It specifies CASRSQGARYGYTF. The chain has TRBV28 and TRBJ1-2, with TRBD1 matching 9 bases. The CDR3 runs 14 residues. The V gene's germline CDR1 is MDHEN and CDR2 SYDVKM. The ends lost 6 bases at V and 4 bases at J; junction bases unmatched: 6.